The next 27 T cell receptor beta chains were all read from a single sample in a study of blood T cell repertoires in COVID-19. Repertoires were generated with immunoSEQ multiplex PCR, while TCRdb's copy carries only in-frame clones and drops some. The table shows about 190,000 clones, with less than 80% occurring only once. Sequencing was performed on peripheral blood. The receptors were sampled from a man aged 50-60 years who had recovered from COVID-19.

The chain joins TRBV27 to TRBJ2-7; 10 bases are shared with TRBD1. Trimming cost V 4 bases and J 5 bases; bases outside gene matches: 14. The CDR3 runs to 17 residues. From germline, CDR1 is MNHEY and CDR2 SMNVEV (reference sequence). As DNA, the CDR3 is TGTGCCAGCAGTTCGATCACCCCGCGGGGGACAGGGGACGAGCAGTACTTC. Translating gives CASSSITPRGTGDEQYF.

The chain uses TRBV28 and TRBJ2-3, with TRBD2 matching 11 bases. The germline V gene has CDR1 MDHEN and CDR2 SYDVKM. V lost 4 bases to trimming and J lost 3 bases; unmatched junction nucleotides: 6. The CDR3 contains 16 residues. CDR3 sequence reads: CASSSELAGVTDTQYF. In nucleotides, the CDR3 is TGTGCCAGCAGTTCGGAACTAGCGGGAGTTACAGATACGCAGTATTTT.

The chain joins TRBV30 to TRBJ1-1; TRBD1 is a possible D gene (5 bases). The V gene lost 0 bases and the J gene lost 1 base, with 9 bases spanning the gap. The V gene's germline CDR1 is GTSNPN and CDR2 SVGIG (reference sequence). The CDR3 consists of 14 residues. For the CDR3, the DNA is TGTGCCTGGAGTGTTCGCAGGGAGAACACTGAAGCTTTCTTT. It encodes CAWSVRRENTEAFF.

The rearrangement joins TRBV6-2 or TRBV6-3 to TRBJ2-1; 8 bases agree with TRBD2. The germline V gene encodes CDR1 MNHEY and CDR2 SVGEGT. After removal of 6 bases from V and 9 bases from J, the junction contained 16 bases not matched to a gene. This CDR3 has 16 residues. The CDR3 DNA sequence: TGTGCCAGCAGCCCAAACATGGAGCGGGAGTATAGTGAGCAGTTCTTC. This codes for CASSPNMEREYSEQFF.

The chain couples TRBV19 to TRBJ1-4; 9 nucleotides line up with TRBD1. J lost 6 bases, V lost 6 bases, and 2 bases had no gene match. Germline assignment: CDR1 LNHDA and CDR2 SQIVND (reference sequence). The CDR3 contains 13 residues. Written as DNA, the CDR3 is TGTGCCAGTAGCCGGGACAGGGATGAAAAACTGTTTTTT. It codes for CASSRDRDEKLFF.

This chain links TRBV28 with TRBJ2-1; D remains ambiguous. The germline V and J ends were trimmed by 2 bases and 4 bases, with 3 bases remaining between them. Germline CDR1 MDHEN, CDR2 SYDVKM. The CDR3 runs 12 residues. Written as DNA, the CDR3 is TGTGCCAGCAGTTTAGCGTACAATGAGCAGTTCTTC. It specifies CASSLAYNEQFF.

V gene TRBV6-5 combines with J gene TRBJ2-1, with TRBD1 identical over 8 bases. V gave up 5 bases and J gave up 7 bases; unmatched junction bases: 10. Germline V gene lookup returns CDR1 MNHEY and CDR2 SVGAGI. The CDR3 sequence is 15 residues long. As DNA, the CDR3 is TGTGCCAGCAGTCCCGGGACAGGCTCCACGAATGAGCAGTTCTTC. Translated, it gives CASSPGTGSTNEQFF.

The CDR3 DNA reads TGCGCCAGCAGCTTGGTCCCTAGTTCTAACGAGCAGTACTTC. This encodes CASSLVPSSNEQYF. This chain connects TRBV5-1 to TRBJ2-7; D ambiguous. The germline CDR1 and CDR2 sequences are SGHRS and YFSETQ. This CDR3 contains 14 residues. The ends were cut back, 0 bases at V and 5 bases at J, with 12 bases in the middle.

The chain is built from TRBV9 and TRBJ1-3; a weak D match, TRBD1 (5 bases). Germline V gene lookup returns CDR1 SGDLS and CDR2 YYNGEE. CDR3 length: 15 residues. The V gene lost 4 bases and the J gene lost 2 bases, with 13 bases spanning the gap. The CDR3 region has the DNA TGTGCCAGCAGCCCAATCTTGACAGCTGGAAACACCATATATTTT. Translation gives CASSPILTAGNTIYF.

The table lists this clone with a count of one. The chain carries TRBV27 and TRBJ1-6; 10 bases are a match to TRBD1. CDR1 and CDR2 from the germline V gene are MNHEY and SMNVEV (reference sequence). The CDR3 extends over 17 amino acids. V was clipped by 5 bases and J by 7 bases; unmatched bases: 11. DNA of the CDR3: TGTGCCAGCAGTAGGTCTCCGGGACAGGGGCCCAATTCACCCCTCCACTTT. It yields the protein CASSRSPGQGPNSPLHF.

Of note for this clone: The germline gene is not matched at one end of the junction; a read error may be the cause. The CDR3 reads CASSPQGTKAFF. In nucleotides, the CDR3 is TGCGCCAGCAGCCCTCAAGGCACTAAAGCTTTCTTT. V gene TRBV4-1 combines with J gene TRBJ1-1; D ambiguous. CDR3 length: 12 residues. From germline, CDR1 is MGHRA and CDR2 YSYEKL.

The CDR3 region is CASSPFFGGTHSYEQYF. The DNA for the CDR3 is TGTGCCAGCAGTCCATTCTTTGGGGGGACTCACAGCTACGAGCAGTACTTC. This sequence joins TRBV6-6 and TRBJ2-7, with D tentatively TRBD2 (6 bases). Germline V lookup: CDR1 MNHNY, CDR2 SVGAGI (reference sequence). V was clipped by 5 bases and J by 3 bases, with 23 bases between them. There are 17 residues in the CDR3.

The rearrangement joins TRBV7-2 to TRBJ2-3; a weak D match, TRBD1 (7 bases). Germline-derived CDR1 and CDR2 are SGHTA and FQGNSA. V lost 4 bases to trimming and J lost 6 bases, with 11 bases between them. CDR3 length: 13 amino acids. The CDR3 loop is CASSWTGGDTQYF. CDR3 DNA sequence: TGTGCCAGCAGCTGGACAGGAGGGGATACGCAGTATTTT.

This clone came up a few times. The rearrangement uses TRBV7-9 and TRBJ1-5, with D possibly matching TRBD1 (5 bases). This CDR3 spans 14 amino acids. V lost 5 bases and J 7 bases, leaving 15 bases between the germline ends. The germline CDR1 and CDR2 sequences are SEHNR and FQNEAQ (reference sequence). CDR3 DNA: TGTGCCAGCAGCCCTAGGGACTTAAACCAGCCCCAGCATTTT. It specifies CASSPRDLNQPQHF.

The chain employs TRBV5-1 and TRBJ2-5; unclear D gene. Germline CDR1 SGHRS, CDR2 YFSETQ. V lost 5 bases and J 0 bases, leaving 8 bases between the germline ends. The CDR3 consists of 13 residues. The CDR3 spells CASSLTDQETQYF. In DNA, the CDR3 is TGCGCCAGCAGTTTGACGGACCAAGAGACCCAGTACTTC.

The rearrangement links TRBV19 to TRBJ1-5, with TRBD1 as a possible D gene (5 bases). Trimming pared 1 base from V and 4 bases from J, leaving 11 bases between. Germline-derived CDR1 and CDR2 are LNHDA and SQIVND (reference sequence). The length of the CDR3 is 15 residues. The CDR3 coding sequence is TGTGCCAGTAGTATAGGCGCAGGGTTGAATCAGCCCCAGCATTTT. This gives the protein CASSIGAGLNQPQHF.

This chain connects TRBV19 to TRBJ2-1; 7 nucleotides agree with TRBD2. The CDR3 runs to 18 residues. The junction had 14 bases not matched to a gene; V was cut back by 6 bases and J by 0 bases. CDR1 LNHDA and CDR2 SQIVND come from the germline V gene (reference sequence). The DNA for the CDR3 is TGTGCCAGTAGCCCGTCTAGCGGCACGTACCGCTCCTACAATGAGCAGTTCTTC. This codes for CASSPSSGTYRSYNEQFF.

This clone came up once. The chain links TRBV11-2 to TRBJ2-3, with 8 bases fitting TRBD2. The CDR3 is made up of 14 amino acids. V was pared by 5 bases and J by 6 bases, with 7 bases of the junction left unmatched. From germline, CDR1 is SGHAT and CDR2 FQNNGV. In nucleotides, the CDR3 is TGTGCCAGCAGCCAAAGCGGGAGCTCCGATACGCAGTATTTT. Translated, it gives CASSQSGSSDTQYF.

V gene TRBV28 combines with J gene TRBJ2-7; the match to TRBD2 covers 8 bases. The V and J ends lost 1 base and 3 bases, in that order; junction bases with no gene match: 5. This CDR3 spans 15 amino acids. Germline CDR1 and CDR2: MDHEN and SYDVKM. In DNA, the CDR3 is TGTGCCAGCAGTTTATCCGGGACTAGTAGCTACGAGCAGTACTTC. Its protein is CASSLSGTSSYEQYF.

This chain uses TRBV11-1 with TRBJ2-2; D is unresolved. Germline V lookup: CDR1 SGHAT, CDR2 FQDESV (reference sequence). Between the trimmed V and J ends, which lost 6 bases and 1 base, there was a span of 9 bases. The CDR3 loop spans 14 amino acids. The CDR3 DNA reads TGTGCCAGCAGTCCTTCGAGGAACACCGGGGAGCTGTTTTTT. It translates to CASSPSRNTGELFF. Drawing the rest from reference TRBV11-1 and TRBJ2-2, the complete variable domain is EAEVAQSPRYKITEKSQAVAFWCDPISGHATLYWYRQILGQGPELLVQFQDESVVDDSQLPKDRFSAERLKGVDSTLKIQPAELGDSAMYLCASSPSRNTGELFFGEGSRLTVL.

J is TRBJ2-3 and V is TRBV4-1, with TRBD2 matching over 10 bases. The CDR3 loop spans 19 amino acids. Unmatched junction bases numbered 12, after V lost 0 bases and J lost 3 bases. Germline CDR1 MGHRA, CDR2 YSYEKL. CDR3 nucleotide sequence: TGCGCCAGCAGCCAAGATCGGTCTTTAGCGGGAGGTCATACAGATACGCAGTATTTT. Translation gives CASSQDRSLAGGHTDTQYF.

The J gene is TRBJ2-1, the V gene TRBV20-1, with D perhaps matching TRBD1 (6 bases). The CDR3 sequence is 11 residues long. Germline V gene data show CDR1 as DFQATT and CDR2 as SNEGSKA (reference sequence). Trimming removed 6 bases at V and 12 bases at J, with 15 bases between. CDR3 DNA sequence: TGCAGTGCAACCCAGGGGAGAGGGCAGTTCTTC. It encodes CSATQGRGQFF.

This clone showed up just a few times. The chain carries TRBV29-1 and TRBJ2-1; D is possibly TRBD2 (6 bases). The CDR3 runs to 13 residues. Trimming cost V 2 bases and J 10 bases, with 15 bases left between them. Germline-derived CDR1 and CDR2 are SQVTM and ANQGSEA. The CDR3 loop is CSVEIVSGAEQFF. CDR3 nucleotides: TGCAGCGTTGAAATAGTGTCGGGAGCGGAGCAGTTCTTC.

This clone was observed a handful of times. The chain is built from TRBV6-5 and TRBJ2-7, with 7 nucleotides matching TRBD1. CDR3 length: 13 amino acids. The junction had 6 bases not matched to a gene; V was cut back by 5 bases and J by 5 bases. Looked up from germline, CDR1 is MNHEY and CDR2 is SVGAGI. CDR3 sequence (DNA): TGTGCCAGCAGTCGACAGGGTCCGCACGAGCAGTACTTC. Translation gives CASSRQGPHEQYF.

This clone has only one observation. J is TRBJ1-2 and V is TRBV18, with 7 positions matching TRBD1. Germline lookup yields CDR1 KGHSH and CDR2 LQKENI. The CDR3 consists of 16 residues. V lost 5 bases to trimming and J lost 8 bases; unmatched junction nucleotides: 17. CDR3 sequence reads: CASSSTTGARGEGYTF. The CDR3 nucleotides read TGTGCCAGCTCATCAACCACGGGGGCCAGGGGGGAAGGCTACACCTTC.

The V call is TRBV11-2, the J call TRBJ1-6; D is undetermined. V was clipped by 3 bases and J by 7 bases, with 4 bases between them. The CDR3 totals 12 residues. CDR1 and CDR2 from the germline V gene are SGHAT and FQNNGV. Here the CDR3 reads CASSLRNSPLHF. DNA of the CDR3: TGTGCCAGCAGCTTGCGGAATTCACCCCTCCACTTT.

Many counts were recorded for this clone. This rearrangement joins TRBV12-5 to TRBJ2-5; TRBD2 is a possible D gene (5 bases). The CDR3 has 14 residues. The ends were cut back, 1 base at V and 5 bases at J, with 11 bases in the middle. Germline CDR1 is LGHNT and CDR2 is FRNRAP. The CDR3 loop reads CASGLDTSLETQYF. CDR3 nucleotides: TGTGCTAGTGGTTTGGACACTAGTTTGGAGACCCAGTACTTC.